This entry lists 11 T cell receptor beta chains sequenced from one sample in a study of T cell responses to AZD1222 COVID-19 vaccine. Sequencing was performed with immunoSEQ multiplex PCR; in TCRdb, only in-frame clones are kept and a portion is missing. The data hold about 88,000 clones, with just over 90% observed a single time. This sample comprised peripheral blood, obtained 28 days after the second AZD1222 dose. These TCRs come from an adult who received the AZD1222 COVID-19 vaccine.

The CDR3 DNA reads TGTGCCAGCAGTCTTATGAATTCACCCCTCCACTTT. Translation gives CASSLMNSPLHF. This rearrangement joins TRBV6-5 to TRBJ1-6; no clear D. Germline assignment: CDR1 MNHEY and CDR2 SVGAGI. CDR3 length equals 12 residues. Trimming left V 5 bases short and J 7 bases short, with 6 bases between.

The rearrangement uses TRBV18 and TRBJ1-4, with D perhaps TRBD1 (5 bases). The germline V and J ends were trimmed by 3 bases and 8 bases, with 10 bases remaining between them. Germline CDR1 and CDR2: KGHSH and LQKENI. There are 13 residues in the CDR3. The CDR3 region has the DNA TGTGCCAGCTCACCGGGTCCAGGGGAAAAACTGTTTTTT. Translated, it gives CASSPGPGEKLFF.

V is TRBV19 and J is TRBJ1-6, with unresolved D. The CDR3 runs to 11 residues. Germline loops: CDR1 LNHDA, CDR2 SQIVND (reference sequence). V was pared by 7 bases and J by 5 bases, with 3 bases between. CDR3 loop: CASNNNSPLHF. Here the CDR3 DNA reads TGTGCCAGTAATAATAATTCACCCCTCCACTTT.

The chain carries TRBV6-6 and TRBJ2-3; TRBD1 agrees at 7 bases. This CDR3 contains 16 residues. Germline V lookup: CDR1 MNHNY, CDR2 SVGAGI (reference sequence). V was clipped by 5 bases and J by 2 bases; unmatched bases: 10. This CDR3 is CASSRNPDRLTDTQYF. The CDR3 DNA reads TGTGCCAGCAGTCGAAACCCGGACAGGCTCACAGATACGCAGTATTTT.

The chain links TRBV7-9 to TRBJ2-5, with D hard to call. The ends were cut back, 4 bases at V and 9 bases at J, with 9 bases in the middle. Germline V gene sequence: CDR1 SEHNR, CDR2 FQNEAQ (reference sequence). The CDR3 runs 11 residues. As DNA, the CDR3 is TGTGCCAGCAGCTCGGAGTATTCCCAGTACTTC. Translated: CASSSEYSQYF. Looking up the rest from reference TRBV7-9 and TRBJ2-5 gives the full variable domain: DTGVSQNPRHKITKRGQNVTFRCDPISEHNRLYWYRQTLGQGPEFLTYFQNEAQLEKSRLLSDRFSAERPKGSFSTLEIQRTEQGDSAMYLCASSSEYSQYFGPGTRLLVL.

J is TRBJ1-2 and V is TRBV10-3; no reliable D call. The CDR3 is made up of 13 amino acids. The germline gives CDR1 ENHRY, CDR2 SYGVKD. Trimming left V 0 bases short and J 7 bases short, with 9 bases between. CDR3 amino acids: CAISESSTVGYTF. The CDR3 nucleotides read TGTGCCATCAGTGAGTCGAGCACAGTTGGCTACACCTTC.

The V gene is TRBV2, the J gene TRBJ1-1; the D is unclear. The CDR3 is 13 residues long. Germline V CDR1 and CDR2: SNHLY, FYNNEI. Trimming pared 5 bases from V and 4 bases from J, leaving 11 bases between. The CDR3 here is CASSITEGTEAFF. The CDR3 DNA reads as TGTGCCAGCAGTATTACAGAGGGCACTGAAGCTTTCTTT.

The J gene is TRBJ1-2, the V gene TRBV11-2, with TRBD1 identical over 9 bases. Germline values: CDR1 SGHAT, CDR2 FQNNGV. J gave up 7 bases and V 5 bases, and 11 bases lay outside the gene matches. The CDR3 consists of 15 residues. The DNA for the CDR3 is TGTGCCAGCAGCGCACCGGGACAGGGACGGAGTGGCTACACCTTC. Amino acid sequence: CASSAPGQGRSGYTF.

The chain carries TRBV19 and TRBJ2-2; 10 bases map to TRBD1. Germline CDR1 reads LNHDA; CDR2 reads SQIVND (reference sequence). V gave up 6 bases and J gave up 8 bases; unmatched junction bases: 6. This CDR3 contains 14 residues. Here the CDR3 DNA reads TGTGCCAGTAGAGGACAGGGGGAGGGTGGGGAGCTGTTTTTT. Its translation is CASRGQGEGGELFF.

The V call is TRBV5-1, the J call TRBJ1-2; TRBD1 matches at 7 bases. CDR3 length: 15 amino acids. Germline assignment: CDR1 SGHRS and CDR2 YFSETQ. V trimming: 0 bases; J trimming: 4 bases; junction bases outside the gene matches: 6. The CDR3 region is CASSLEPGGSYGYTF. The CDR3 nucleotides are TGCGCCAGCAGCTTGGAGCCAGGGGGTAGCTATGGCTACACCTTC.

This clone appeared a single time. V gene TRBV11-3 combines with J gene TRBJ2-7; D ambiguous. The CDR3 spans 15 residues. Looked up from germline, CDR1 is SGHNT and CDR2 is YENEEA. V was trimmed by 6 bases and J by 3 bases, leaving 18 bases between them. The CDR3 here is CASSPDPAGFYEQYF. DNA for the CDR3: TGTGCCAGCAGTCCTGACCCGGCCGGGTTCTACGAGCAGTACTTC.